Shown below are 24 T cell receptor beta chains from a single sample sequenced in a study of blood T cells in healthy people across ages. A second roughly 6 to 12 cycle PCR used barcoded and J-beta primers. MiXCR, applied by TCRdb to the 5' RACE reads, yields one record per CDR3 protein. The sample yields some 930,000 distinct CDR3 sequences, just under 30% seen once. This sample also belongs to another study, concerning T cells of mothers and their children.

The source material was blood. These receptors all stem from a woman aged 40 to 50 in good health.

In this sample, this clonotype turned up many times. The CDR3 nucleotides are TGTGCCAGCTCACAACAGACAGGGACTGGGGCCAACGTCCTGACTTTC. As protein: CASSQQTGTGANVLTF. This chain links TRBV18 with TRBJ2-6, with 7 positions matching TRBD1. CDR3 length equals 16 residues. The V gene end was trimmed by 4 bases and the J gene end by 2 bases; junction bases not matched to a gene: 5. The germline CDR1 and CDR2 sequences are KGHSH and LQKENI.

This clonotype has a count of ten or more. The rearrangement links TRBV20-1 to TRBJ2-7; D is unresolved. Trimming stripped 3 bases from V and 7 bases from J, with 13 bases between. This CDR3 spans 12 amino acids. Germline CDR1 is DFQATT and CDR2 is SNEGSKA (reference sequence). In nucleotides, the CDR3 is TGCAGTGCTAGCAGGCCGGGCGGAGAGCAGTACTTC. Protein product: CSASRPGGEQYF.

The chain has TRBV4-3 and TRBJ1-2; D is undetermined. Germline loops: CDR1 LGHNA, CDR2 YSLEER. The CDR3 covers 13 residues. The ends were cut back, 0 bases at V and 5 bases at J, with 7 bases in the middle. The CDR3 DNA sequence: TGCGCCAGCAGCCAAGATTCATGGTATGGCTACACCTTC. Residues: CASSQDSWYGYTF.

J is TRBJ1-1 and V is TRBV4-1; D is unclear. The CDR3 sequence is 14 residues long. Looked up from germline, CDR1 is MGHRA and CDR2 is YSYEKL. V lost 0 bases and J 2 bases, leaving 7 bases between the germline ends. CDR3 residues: CASSQDHRNTEAFF. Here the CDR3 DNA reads TGCGCCAGCAGCCAAGATCACAGAAACACTGAAGCTTTCTTT.

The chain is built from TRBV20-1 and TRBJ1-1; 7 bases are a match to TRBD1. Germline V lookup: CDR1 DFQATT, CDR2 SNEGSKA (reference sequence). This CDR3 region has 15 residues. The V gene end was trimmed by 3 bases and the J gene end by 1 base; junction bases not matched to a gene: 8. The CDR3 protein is CSASSRDSQNTEAFF. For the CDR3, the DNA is TGCAGTGCTAGTTCCCGGGACAGTCAGAACACTGAAGCTTTCTTT.

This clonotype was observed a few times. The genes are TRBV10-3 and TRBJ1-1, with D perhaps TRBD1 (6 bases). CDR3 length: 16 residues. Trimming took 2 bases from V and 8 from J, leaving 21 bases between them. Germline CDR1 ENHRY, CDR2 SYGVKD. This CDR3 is CAISEGVSGTSKEAFF. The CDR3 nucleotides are TGTGCCATCAGTGAGGGGGTTTCCGGGACATCCAAGGAAGCTTTCTTT.

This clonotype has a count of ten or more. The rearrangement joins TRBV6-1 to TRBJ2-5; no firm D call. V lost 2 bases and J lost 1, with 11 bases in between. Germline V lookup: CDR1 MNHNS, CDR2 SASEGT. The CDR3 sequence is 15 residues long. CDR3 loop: CASSETGRPQETQYF. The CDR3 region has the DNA TGTGCCAGCAGTGAAACGGGTCGACCCCAAGAGACCCAGTACTTC.

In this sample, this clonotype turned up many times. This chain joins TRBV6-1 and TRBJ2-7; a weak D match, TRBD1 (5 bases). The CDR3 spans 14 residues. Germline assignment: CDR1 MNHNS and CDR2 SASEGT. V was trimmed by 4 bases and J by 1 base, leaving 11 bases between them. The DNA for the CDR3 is TGTGCCAGCAGTGTCGGACATGGTTCCTACGAGCAGTACTTC. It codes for CASSVGHGSYEQYF.

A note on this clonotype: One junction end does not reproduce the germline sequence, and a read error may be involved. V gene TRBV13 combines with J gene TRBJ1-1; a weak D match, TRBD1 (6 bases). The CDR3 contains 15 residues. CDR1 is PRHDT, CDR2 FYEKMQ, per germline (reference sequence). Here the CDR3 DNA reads TGTGCCTGCAGCTTAGGTGGGGGCCCTCGGAGTGAAGCTTTCTTT. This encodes CACSLGGGPRSEAFF.

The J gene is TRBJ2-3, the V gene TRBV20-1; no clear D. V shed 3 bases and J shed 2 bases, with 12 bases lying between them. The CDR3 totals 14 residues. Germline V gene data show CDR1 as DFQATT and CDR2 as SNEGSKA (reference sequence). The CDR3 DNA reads TGCAGTGCTAGCGAAACCGGGCCCACAGATACGCAGTATTTT. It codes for CSASETGPTDTQYF.

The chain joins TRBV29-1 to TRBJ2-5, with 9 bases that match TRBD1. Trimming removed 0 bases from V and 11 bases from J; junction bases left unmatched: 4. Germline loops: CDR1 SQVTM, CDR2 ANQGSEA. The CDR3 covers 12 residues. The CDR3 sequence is CSVEDLGTGQYF. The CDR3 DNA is TGCAGCGTTGAAGATCTCGGGACAGGGCAGTACTTC. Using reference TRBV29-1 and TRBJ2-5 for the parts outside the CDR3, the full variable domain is SAVISQKPSRDICQRGTSLTIQCQVDSQVTMMFWYRQQPGQSLTLIATANQGSEATYESGFVIDKFPISRPNLTFSTLTVSNMSPEDSSIYLCSVEDLGTGQYFGPGTRLLVL.

The CDR3 spells CASSFKGEETQYF. CDR3 coding DNA: TGTGCCAGCAGCTTTAAGGGGGAGGAGACCCAGTACTTC. The rearrangement links TRBV7-2 to TRBJ2-5; perhaps TRBD1 as D (6 bases). This CDR3 region has 13 residues. The V end lost 3 bases, the J end lost 5 bases, and 10 bases lay between the germline ends. Germline CDR1 SGHTA, CDR2 FQGNSA.

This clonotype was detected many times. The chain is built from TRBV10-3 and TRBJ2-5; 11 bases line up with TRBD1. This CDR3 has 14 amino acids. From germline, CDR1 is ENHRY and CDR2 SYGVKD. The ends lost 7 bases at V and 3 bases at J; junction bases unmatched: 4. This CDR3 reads CAIKGDRGEETQYF. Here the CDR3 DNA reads TGTGCCATCAAGGGGGACAGGGGGGAAGAGACCCAGTACTTC.

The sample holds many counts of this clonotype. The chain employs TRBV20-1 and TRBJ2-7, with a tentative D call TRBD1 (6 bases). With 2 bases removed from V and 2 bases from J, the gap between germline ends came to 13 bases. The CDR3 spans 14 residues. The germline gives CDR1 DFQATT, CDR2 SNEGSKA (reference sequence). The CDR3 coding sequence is TGCAGTGCTAGACACAACAGGGTACCCTACGAGCAGTACTTC. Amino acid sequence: CSARHNRVPYEQYF.

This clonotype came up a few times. The CDR3 DNA reads TGTGCCAGCAGCGTAACAGGGGCGGGGCAGCCCCAGCATTTT. This sequence encodes CASSVTGAGQPQHF. This chain joins TRBV9 and TRBJ1-5; TRBD1 matches at 7 bases. V shed 1 base, J shed 7 bases, and the junction held 5 bases outside the gene matches. This CDR3 region has 14 residues. Germline assignment: CDR1 SGDLS and CDR2 YYNGEE. The complete variable domain, with remaining parts taken from reference TRBV9 and TRBJ1-5, reads DSGVTQTPKHLITATGQRVTLRCSPRSGDLSVYWYQQSLDQGLQFLIQYYNGEERAKGNILERFSAQQFPDLHSELNLSSLELGDSALYFCASSVTGAGQPQHFGDGTRLSIL.

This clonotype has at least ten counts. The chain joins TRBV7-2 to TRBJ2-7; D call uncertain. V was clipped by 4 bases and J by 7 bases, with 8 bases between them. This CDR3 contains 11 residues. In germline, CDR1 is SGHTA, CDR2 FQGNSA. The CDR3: CASSYNREQYF. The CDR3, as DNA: TGTGCCAGCAGCTACAATCGTGAGCAGTACTTC. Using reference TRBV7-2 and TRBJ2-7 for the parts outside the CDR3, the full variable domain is GAGVSQSPSNKVTEKGKDVELRCDPISGHTALYWYRQSLGQGLEFLIYFQGNSAPDKSGLPSDRFSAERTGGSVSTLTIQRTQQEDSAVYLCASSYNREQYFGPGTRLTVT.

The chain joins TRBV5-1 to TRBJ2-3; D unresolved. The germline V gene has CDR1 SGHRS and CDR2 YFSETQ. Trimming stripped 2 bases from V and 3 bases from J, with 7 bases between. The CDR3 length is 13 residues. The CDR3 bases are TGCGCCAGCAGCTTTGAACTTACAGATACGCAGTATTTT. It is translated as CASSFELTDTQYF.

CDR3 amino acids: CSARDIVTDYNEQFF. The CDR3 region has the DNA TGCAGTGCTAGAGATATTGTGACGGACTACAATGAGCAGTTCTTC. The chain uses TRBV20-1 and TRBJ2-1; D unresolved. V was cut by 0 bases and J by 3 bases, with 12 bases left in between. Looked up from germline, CDR1 is DFQATT and CDR2 is SNEGSKA (reference sequence). The CDR3 has 15 residues.

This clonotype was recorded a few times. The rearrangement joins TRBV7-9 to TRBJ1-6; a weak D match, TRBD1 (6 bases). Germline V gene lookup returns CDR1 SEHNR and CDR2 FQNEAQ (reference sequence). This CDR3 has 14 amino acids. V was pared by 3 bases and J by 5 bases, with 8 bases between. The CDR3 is CASSFSGDNSPLHF. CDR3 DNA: TGTGCCAGCAGCTTCTCAGGGGATAATTCACCCCTCCACTTT.

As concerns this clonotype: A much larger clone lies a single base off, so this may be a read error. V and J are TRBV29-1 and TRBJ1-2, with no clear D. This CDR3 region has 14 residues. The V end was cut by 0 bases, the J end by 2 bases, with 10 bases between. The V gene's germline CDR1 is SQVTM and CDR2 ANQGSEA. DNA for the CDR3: TGCAGCGTTGAAGACAGACGGAGGAACTATGGCTACACCTTC. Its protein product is CSVEDRRRNYGYTF. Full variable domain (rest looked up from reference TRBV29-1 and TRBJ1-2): SAVISQKPSRDICQRGTSLTIQCQVDSQVTMMFWYRQQPGQSLTLIATANQGSEATYESGFVIDKFPISRPNLTFSTLTVSNMSPEDSSIYLCSVEDRRRNYGYTFGSGTRLTVV.

CDR3 residues: CASSLVGQGWGGHGYTF. CDR3 sequence (DNA): TGTGCCAGCAGTTTGGTGGGACAGGGATGGGGGGGCCATGGCTACACCTTC. The chain is built from TRBV28 and TRBJ1-2, with 9 nucleotides matching TRBD1. CDR3 size: 17 residues. V lost 3 bases, J lost 6 bases, and 14 bases stayed unmatched. Germline V CDR1 and CDR2: MDHEN, SYDVKM.

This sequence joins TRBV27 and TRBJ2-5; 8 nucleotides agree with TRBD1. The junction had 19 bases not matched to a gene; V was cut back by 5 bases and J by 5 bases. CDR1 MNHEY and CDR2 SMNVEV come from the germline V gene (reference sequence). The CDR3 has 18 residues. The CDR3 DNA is TGTGCCAGCAGTGGGGGGTTCGGACAGGGTGCCCTCGGGGAGACCCAGTACTTC. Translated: CASSGGFGQGALGETQYF.

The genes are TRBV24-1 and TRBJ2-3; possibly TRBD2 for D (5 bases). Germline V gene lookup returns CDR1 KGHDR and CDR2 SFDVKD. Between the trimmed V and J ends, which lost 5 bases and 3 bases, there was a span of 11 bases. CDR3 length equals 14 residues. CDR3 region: CATSAEGATDTQYF. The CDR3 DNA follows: TGTGCCACCAGTGCCGAGGGAGCTACAGATACGCAGTATTTT.

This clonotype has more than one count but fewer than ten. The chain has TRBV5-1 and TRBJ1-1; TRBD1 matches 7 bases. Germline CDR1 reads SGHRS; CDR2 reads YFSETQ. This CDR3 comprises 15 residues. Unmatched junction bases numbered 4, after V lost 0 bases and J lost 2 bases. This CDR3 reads CASSLDAGGNTEAFF. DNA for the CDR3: TGCGCCAGCAGCTTGGATGCAGGGGGTAACACTGAAGCTTTCTTT.